The rows below give T cell receptor beta chains drawn from one sample of a study of T cell responses to AZD1222 COVID-19 vaccine. TCRdb keeps only in-frame clones here, not all; method: immunoSEQ multiplex PCR. This sample has about 180,000 clones, with nearly 95% found just once. The specimen was peripheral blood, collected 28 days after the second AZD1222 dose. Receptors were obtained from an adult who received the AZD1222 COVID-19 vaccine. Each CDR3 is given without its conserved first and last residue.

v_gene,j_gene,CDR3aa
TRBV7-8,TRBJ2-1,ASSSRLAGGPNEQF
TRBV5-1,TRBJ1-4,ASSYGSNEKLF
TRBV4-3,TRBJ2-3,ASSQDSGDTQY
TRBV3-1/TRBV3-2,TRBJ2-1,ASSRDGNNEQF
TRBV5-1,TRBJ1-1,ASSLGRDDTEAF
TRBV30,TRBJ1-6,AWSATWTMAYNSPLH
TRBV25-1,TRBJ2-7,ASSKAPGQLVSYEQY
TRBV6-2/TRBV6-3,TRBJ2-7,ASSHTGGTTYEQY
TRBV2,TRBJ1-2,ASRTTGGYYGYT
TRBV7-6,TRBJ1-6,ASSSLDRGPSPLH
TRBV7-5,TRBJ1-5,ARNGQGRGNQPQH
TRBV18,TRBJ2-7,ASSPKLTDSYEQY
TRBV7-2,TRBJ1-6,ASSEGVQSPLH
TRBV15,TRBJ1-2,ATSRSGQPSNYGYT
TRBV5-4,TRBJ1-5,ASSLGGSDSNQPQH
TRBV11-2,TRBJ2-7,ASSLRTSGNLEQY
TRBV7-2,TRBJ2-3,ASSLAPNLAGGSSDTQY
TRBV30,TRBJ1-5,AWSAGVSNQPQH
TRBV12-3/TRBV12-4,TRBJ2-3,ASSPAGQGSPY
TRBV3-1/TRBV3-2,TRBJ1-2,ASSQAGGNYGYT
TRBV7-8,TRBJ1-2,ASSLRDYGYT
TRBV6-1,TRBJ1-3,ASSEAGSPHTIY
TRBV7-9,TRBJ2-5,ASSLRSSGETQY
TRBV6-1,TRBJ2-7,ASSDNRGYEQY
TRBV28,TRBJ2-7,ASSPGRIQGRFNEQY
TRBV6-1,TRBJ2-7,ASSDRHRGREQY
TRBV5-1,TRBJ1-1,ASSLDTTGAEAF
TRBV6-5,TRBJ2-5,ASSYGFRGGPETQY
TRBV7-6,TRBJ2-5,ASSLNPPGQETQY
TRBV6-5,TRBJ1-2,ASSYSRVPNYGYT
TRBV5-5,TRBJ1-2,ASSLQGIANYGYT
TRBV5-1,TRBJ2-7,ASSMNRDRGTYEQY
TRBV2,TRBJ1-2,ASPKGDDGYT
TRBV4-3,TRBJ1-2,ASSQENRINYGYT
TRBV9,TRBJ2-3,ASSVEVLAGGSTDTQY
TRBV7-2,TRBJ1-4,ASSLAATNEKLF
TRBV5-6,TRBJ2-7,ASSAPPLRERVYEQY
TRBV5-1,TRBJ1-4,ASSRDSPNEKLF
TRBV11-1,TRBJ2-1,ASREYGTSEYNEQF
TRBV6-5,TRBJ1-2,ASSYQSIGARGYT
TRBV28,TRBJ2-7,ASRTRGTPRLSEQY
TRBV5-1,TRBJ1-2,ASSFDGATGYT
TRBV7-9,TRBJ1-4,ASSLRGRSSEKLF
TRBV21-1,TRBJ2-1,ASSPPYDRADNEQF
TRBV30,TRBJ1-4,AWTRQGGNEKLF
TRBV4-1,TRBJ1-1,AIQGARTEAF
TRBV20-1,TRBJ2-3,SASLAGGRRTDTQY
TRBV15,TRBJ1-4,ATSAGDSEKLF
TRBV27,TRBJ2-3,ASRSAPDTQY
TRBV27,TRBJ2-1,ASSYPSGGASEQF
TRBV18,TRBJ2-6,ASSRSGRAGANVLT
TRBV4-2,TRBJ2-2,ASSQDYWGGELF
TRBV19,TRBJ1-4,ASSIRAGSNEKLF
TRBV9,TRBJ1-3,ASSPTRGGSLSGNTIY
TRBV6-2/TRBV6-3,TRBJ2-3,ASSYEGGRADTQY
TRBV7-9,TRBJ1-3,ASSQGIGNTIY